The entry that follows covers one T cell receptor beta chain sequence. The antigen is undetermined. Via MiXCR, TCRdb re-called the 5' RACE reads, giving one row per CDR3 protein. Of 7,500 to 8,500 distinct CDR3 sequences in the sample, 52% were seen once. Study conclusions and caveats: Whole repertoires were not studied in the larger cohort, only one V-J beta rearrangement. In terms of TCR gene usage, tumor memory CD4+ T cells clustered together with blood and lymph node memory CD4+ cells, as well as with lymph node naive CD4+ cells.

Trimming removed 0 bases from V and 7 bases from J, with 9 bases in between. In germline, CDR1 is LGHDT, CDR2 YNNKEL (reference sequence). The CDR3 extends over 13 amino acids. The origin of this receptor is a female donor with breast cancer. The source material was memory CD4+ T cells sorted from a lymph node. Subset of the sample: memory CD4+ T cells, CD4+CD45RO+CD25-. This rearrangement joins TRBV3-1 to TRBJ2-5, with D possibly TRBD1 on 5 matching bases. The CDR3 DNA follows: TGTGCCAGCAGCCAAGAAGGGGCCCGGACCCAGTACTTC. Protein: CASSQEGARTQYF.